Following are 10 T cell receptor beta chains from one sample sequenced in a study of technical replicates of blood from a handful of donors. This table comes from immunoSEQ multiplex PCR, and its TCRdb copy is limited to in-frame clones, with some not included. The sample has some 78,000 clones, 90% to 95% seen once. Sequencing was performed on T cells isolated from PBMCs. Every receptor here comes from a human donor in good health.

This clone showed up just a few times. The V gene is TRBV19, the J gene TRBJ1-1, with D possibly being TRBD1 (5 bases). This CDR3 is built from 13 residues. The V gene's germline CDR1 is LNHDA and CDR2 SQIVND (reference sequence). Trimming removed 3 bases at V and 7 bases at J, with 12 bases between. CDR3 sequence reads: CASSISQGGEAFF. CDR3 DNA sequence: TGTGCCAGTAGTATCTCCCAGGGCGGTGAAGCTTTCTTT. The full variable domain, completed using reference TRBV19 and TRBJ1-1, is DGGITQSPKYLFRKEGQNVTLSCEQNLNHDAMYWYRQDPGQGLRLIYYSQIVNDFQKGDIAEGYSVSREKKESFPLTVTSAQKNPTAFYLCASSISQGGEAFFGQGTRLTVV.

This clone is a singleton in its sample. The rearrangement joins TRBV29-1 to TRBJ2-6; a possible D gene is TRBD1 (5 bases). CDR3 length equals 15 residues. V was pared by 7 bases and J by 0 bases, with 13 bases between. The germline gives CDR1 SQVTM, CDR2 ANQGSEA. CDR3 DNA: TGCAGCGCCACCGATAGGGGCTCTGGGGCCAACGTCCTGACTTTC. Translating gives CSATDRGSGANVLTF.

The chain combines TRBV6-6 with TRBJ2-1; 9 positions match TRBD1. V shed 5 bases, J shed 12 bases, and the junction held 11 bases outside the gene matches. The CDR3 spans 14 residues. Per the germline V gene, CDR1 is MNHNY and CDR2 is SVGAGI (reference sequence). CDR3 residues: CASSQWTGEYGQFF. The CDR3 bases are TGTGCCAGCAGTCAGTGGACAGGGGAGTACGGGCAGTTCTTC.

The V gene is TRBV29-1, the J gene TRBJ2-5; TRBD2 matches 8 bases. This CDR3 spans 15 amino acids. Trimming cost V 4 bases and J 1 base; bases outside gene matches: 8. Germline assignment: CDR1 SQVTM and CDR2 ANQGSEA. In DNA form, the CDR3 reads TGCAGCGTTGTTGGGGGACTAGGTACCCAAGAGACCCAGTACTTC. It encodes CSVVGGLGTQETQYF.

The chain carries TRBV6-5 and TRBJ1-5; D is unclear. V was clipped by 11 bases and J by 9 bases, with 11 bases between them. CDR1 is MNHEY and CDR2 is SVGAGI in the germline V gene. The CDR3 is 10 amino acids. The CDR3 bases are TGTGCCGGAGGGAACCGGCCCCAGCATTTT. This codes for CAGGNRPQHF.

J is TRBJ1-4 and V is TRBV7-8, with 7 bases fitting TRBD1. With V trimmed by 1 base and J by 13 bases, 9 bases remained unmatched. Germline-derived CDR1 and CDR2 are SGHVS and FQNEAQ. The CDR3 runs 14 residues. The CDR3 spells CASSLGGQLKILFF. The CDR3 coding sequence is TGTGCCAGCAGCTTAGGGGGACAGCTGAAAATACTGTTTTTT.

The CDR3 sequence is CASSPAFPLNYEQYF. In DNA form, the CDR3 reads TGTGCCAGCAGCCCTGCGTTCCCACTAAACTACGAGCAGTACTTC. This chain connects TRBV6-5 to TRBJ2-7; no reliable D call. Trimming took 6 bases from V and 3 from J, leaving 18 bases between them. The CDR3 covers 15 residues. Germline CDR1 is MNHEY and CDR2 is SVGAGI.

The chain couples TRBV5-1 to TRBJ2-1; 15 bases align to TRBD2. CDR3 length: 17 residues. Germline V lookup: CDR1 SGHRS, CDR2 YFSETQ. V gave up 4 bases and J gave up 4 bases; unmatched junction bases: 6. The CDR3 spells CASSLGTSGGYYNEQFF. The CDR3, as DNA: TGCGCCAGCAGCCTAGGGACTAGCGGGGGGTATTACAATGAGCAGTTCTTC.

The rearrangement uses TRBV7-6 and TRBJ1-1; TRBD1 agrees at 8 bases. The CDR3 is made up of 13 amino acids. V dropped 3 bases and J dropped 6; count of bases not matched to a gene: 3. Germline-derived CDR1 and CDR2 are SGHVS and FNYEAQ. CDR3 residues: CASSLDRVSEAFF. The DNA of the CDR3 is TGTGCCAGCAGCTTGGACAGGGTTTCTGAAGCTTTCTTT. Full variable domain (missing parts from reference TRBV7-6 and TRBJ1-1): GAGVSQSPRYKVTKRGQDVALRCDPISGHVSLYWYRQALGQGPEFLTYFNYEAQQDKSGLPNDRFSAERPEGSISTLTIQRTEQRDSAMYRCASSLDRVSEAFFGQGTRLTVV.

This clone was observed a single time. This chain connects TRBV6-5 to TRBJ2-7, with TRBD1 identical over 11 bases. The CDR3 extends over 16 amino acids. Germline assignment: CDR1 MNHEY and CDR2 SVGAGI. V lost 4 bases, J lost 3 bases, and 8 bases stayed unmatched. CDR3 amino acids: CASSLGQGAQYYEQYF. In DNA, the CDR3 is TGTGCCAGCAGTTTAGGACAGGGGGCCCAATACTACGAGCAGTACTTC.